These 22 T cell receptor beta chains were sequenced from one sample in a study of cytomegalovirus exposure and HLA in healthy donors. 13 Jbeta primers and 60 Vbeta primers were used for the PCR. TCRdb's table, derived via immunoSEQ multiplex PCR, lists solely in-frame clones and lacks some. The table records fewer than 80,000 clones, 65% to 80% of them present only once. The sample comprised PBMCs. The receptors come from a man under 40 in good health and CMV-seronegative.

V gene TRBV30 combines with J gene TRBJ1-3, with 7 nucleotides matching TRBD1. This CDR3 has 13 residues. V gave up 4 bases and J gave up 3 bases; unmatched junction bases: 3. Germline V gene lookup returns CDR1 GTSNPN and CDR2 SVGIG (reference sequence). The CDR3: CAWTTGVGNTIYF. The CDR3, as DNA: TGTGCCTGGACTACAGGGGTTGGAAACACCATATATTTT.

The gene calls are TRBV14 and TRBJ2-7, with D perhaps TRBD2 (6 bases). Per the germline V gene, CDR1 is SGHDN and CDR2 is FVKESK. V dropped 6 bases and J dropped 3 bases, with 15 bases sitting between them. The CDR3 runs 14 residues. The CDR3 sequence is CASSQTGRNYEQYF. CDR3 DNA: TGTGCCAGCAGTCAAACGGGGAGGAACTACGAGCAGTACTTC.

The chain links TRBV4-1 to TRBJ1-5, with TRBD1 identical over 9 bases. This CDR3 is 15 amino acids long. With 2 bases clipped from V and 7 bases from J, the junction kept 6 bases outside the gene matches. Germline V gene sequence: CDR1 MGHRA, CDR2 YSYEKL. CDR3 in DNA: TGCGCCAGCAGCCAACGGACAGGGGTTTACCAGCCCCAGCATTTT. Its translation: CASSQRTGVYQPQHF.

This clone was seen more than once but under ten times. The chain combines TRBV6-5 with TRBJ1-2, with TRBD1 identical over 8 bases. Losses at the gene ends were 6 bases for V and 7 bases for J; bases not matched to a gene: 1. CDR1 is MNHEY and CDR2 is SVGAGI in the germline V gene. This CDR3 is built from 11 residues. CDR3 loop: CASRDRGGYTF. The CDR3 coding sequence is TGTGCCAGCAGAGACAGGGGTGGCTACACCTTC.

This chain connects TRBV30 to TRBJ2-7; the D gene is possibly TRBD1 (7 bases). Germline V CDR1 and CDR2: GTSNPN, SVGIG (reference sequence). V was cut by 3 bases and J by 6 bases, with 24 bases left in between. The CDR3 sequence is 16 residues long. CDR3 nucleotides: TGTGCCTGGAGCGTCAGGGTGGGCAGGGGGGAAGGCGAGCAGTACTTC. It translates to CAWSVRVGRGEGEQYF.

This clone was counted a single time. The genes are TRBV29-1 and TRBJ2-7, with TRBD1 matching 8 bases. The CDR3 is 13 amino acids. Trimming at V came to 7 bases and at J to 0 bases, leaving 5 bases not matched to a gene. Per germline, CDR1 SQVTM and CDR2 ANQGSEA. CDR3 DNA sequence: TGCAGCGGAGGGACAGGAAGCTCCTACGAGCAGTACTTC. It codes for CSGGTGSSYEQYF.

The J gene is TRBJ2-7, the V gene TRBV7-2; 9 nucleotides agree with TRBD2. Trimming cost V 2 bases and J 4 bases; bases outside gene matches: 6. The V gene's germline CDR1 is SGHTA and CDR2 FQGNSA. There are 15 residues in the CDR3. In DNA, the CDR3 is TGTGCCAGCAGCTTATCTAGCGGGAAGACGTACGAGCAGTACTTC. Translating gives CASSLSSGKTYEQYF.

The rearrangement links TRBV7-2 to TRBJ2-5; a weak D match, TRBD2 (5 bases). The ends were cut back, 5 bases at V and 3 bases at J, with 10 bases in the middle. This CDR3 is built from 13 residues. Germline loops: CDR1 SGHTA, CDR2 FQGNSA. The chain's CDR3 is CASSGLRKETQYF. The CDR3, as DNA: TGTGCCAGCAGCGGACTTCGAAAAGAGACCCAGTACTTC.

The CDR3 reads CASTHPPGTFF. In nucleotides, the CDR3 is TGTGCCAGCACCCACCCCCCAGGCACCTTCTTT. The rearrangement uses TRBV25-1 and TRBJ1-1; D remains ambiguous. This CDR3 region has 11 residues. V was cut by 7 bases and J by 14 bases, with 17 bases left in between. Per germline, CDR1 MGHDK and CDR2 SYGVNS.

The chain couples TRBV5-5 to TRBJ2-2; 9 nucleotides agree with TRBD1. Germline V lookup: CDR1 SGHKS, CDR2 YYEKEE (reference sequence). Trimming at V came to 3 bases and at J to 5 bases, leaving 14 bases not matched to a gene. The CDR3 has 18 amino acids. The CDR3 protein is CASSYRDRVVLRTGELFF. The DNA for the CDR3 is TGTGCCAGCAGCTACCGGGACAGGGTCGTATTAAGGACCGGGGAGCTGTTTTTT.

The CDR3 coding sequence is TGTGCCAGCAGCTTAGCGGGGGGGTCCACAGATACGCAGTATTTT. It specifies CASSLAGGSTDTQYF. V and J are TRBV6-5 and TRBJ2-3; 11 bases agree with TRBD2. The V segment lost 6 bases and the J segment 2 bases; nucleotides outside the gene matches: 4. In germline, CDR1 is MNHEY, CDR2 SVGAGI. The CDR3 contains 15 residues.

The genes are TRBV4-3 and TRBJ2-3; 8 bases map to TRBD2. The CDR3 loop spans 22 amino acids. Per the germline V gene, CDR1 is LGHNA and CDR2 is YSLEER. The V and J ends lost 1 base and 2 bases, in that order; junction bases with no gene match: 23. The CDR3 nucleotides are TGCGCCAGCAGCCAAGTCTGGGGGGGCGGACCTCGCGGGAGGACCGACACAGATACGCAGTATTTT. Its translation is CASSQVWGGGPRGRTDTDTQYF.

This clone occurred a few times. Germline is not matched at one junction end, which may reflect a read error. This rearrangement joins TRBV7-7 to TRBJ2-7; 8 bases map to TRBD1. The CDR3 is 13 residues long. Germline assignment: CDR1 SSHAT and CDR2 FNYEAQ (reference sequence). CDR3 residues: CASSTGTGYEQYF. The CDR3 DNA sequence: TGTGCTAGCAGCACCGGGACAGGTTACGAGCAGTACTTC.

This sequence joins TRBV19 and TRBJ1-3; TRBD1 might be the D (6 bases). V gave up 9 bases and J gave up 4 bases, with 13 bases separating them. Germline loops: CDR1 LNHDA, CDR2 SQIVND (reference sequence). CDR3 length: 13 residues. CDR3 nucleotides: TGTGCCAGCGGCCAGGGGATCGGAAACACCATATATTTT. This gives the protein CASGQGIGNTIYF.

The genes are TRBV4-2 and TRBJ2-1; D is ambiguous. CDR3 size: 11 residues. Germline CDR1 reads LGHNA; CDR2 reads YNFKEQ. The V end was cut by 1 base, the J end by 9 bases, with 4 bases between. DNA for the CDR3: TGTGCCAGCAGCCAAGCGGGTGAGCAGTTCTTC. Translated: CASSQAGEQFF.

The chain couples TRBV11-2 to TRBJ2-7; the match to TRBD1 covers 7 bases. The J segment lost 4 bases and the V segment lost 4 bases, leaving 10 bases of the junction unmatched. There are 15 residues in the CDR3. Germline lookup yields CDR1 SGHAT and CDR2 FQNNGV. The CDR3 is CASSSWGQTLYEQYF. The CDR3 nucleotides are TGTGCCAGCAGCTCGTGGGGACAGACTCTTTACGAGCAGTACTTC.

CDR3 loop: CAISLERYTQYF. CDR3 nucleotide sequence: TGTGCCATCAGCTTGGAGCGATATACGCAGTATTTT. The chain has TRBV10-3 and TRBJ2-3; D remains unclear. Per the germline V gene, CDR1 is ENHRY and CDR2 is SYGVKD. V gave up 6 bases and J gave up 7 bases, with 11 bases separating them. The CDR3 totals 12 residues.

The CDR3 sequence: CASSLAVGGGLSTF. CDR3 in DNA: TGCGCCAGCAGCTTGGCCGTTGGCGGGGGGCTCAGCACCTTC. This chain joins TRBV5-1 and TRBJ1-2; a possible D gene is TRBD1 (6 bases). The CDR3 sequence is 14 residues long. Germline values: CDR1 SGHRS, CDR2 YFSETQ. Trimming pared 0 bases from V and 13 bases from J, leaving 19 bases between.

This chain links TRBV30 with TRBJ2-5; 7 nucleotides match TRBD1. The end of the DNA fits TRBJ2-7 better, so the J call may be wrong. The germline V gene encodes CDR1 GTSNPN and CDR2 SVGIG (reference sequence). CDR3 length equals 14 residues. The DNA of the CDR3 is TGTGCCTGGAGTGTGGCAGGGGGTAAATACGAGCAGTACTTC. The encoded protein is CAWSVAGGKYEQYF.

CDR3 residues: CASSAGNMNTEAFF. Written as DNA, the CDR3 is TGTGCCAGCAGTGCGGGTAACATGAACACTGAAGCTTTCTTT. J is TRBJ1-1 and V is TRBV2; unclear D gene. The V gene's germline CDR1 is SNHLY and CDR2 FYNNEI. This CDR3 is built from 14 residues. V lost 4 bases and J 0 bases, leaving 9 bases between the germline ends.

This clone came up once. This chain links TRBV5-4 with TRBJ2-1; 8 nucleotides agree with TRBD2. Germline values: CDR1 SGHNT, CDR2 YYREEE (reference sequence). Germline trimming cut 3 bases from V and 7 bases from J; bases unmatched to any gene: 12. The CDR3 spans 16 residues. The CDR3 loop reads CASSSRLATSGNEQFF. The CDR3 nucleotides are TGTGCCAGCAGCTCAAGACTAGCGACCTCTGGTAATGAGCAGTTCTTC.

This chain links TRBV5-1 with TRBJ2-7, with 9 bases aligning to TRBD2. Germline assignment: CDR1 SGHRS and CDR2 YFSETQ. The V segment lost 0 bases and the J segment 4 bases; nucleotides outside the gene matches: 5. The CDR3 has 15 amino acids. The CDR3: CASSLDLAGQYEQYF. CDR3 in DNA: TGCGCCAGCAGCTTGGATCTAGCGGGGCAGTACGAGCAGTACTTC.